Described below is a single TCR beta chain sequence and its context. What it binds is not known. Germline V CDR1 and CDR2: MGHRA, YSYEKL. The CDR3 sequence is 15 residues long. Trimming pared 0 bases from V and 2 bases from J, leaving 10 bases between. This sample was included in a study of shared clonotypes between healthy human individuals. The study's findings and limits: An anticipated effect of sequencing depth on clonotype sharing among donors was recognized. Generation of non-shared clonotypes was less probable than generation of clonotypes shared by all four donors. The low donor count limited represented genetic and exposure-history diversity.

Execution of the assay was at deep level. The data were produced by immunoSEQ multiplex PCR, yet TCRdb's version contains in-frame clones alone and is incomplete. Among about 700,000 clones listed, 74% were seen once. Specimen: memory CD4+ T cells sorted from blood. The subset denotes: CD45RA-negative fraction. The sequence came from a woman under 40 in good health. The rearrangement links TRBV4-1 to TRBJ1-2; no clear D gene. As DNA, the CDR3 is TGCGCCAGCAGCCAAGAGACGCTGGGGAACTATGGCTACACCTTC. Protein sequence: CASSQETLGNYGYTF.